These 16 T cell receptor beta chains share one sample of origin, sequenced in a study of low-dose radiotherapy and immunotherapy resistance in tumors. Time point defined: after trial treatment. Documented treatment: LDRT plus nivolumab, ipilimumab, low-dose cyclophosphamide and aspirin (RACIN trial). First-strand cDNA used TRAV- and TRBV-specific primers, covering alpha and beta chains. Over roughly 19 PCR cycles, TCRs were amplified from a constant-region primer and V-primer adapter. TCRdb recomputed calls from the reads with MiXCR, one row per CDR3 protein. The sample lists fewer than 110,000 distinct CDR3 sequences; about 20% were seen once. The source was PBMCs, collected after low-dose radiotherapy plus immunotherapy. These receptor sequences come from a male donor with prostate cancer.

This clonotype was counted at least ten times. The chain has TRBV27 and TRBJ2-5, with 10 bases matching TRBD2. Germline CDR1 is MNHEY and CDR2 is SMNVEV (reference sequence). The J segment lost 7 bases and the V segment lost 6 bases, leaving 5 bases of the junction unmatched. CDR3 length: 13 amino acids. For the CDR3, the DNA is TGTGCCAGCAGGGGGACTAGCGTTGGGACCCAGTACTTC. Translating it yields CASRGTSVGTQYF.

This clonotype was counted many times. This chain connects TRBV27 to TRBJ1-2; 9 positions match TRBD1. The germline gives CDR1 MNHEY, CDR2 SMNVEV (reference sequence). The V and J ends lost 3 bases and 2 bases, in that order; junction bases with no gene match: 7. The CDR3 runs 16 residues. Here the CDR3 DNA reads TGTGCCAGCAGTTTCCTTCGGACAGGGGCGAACTATGGCTACACCTTC. This encodes CASSFLRTGANYGYTF.

At least ten counts were recorded for this clonotype. This chain joins TRBV7-3 and TRBJ2-1; D unresolved. Deletions cut 3 bases from V and 6 bases from J, with 12 bases between. Per germline, CDR1 SGHTA and CDR2 FQGTGA. The CDR3 is 14 residues long. CDR3 in DNA: TGTGCCAGCAGCTTGGAGCCCGCCGGCAATGAGCAGTTCTTC. Translated: CASSLEPAGNEQFF.

This clonotype was picked up many times. The chain has TRBV6-5 and TRBJ2-7; 10 positions match TRBD2. Germline CDR1 reads MNHEY; CDR2 reads SVGAGI. V lost 0 bases, J lost 4 bases, and 6 bases stayed unmatched. CDR3 length: 16 amino acids. CDR3 bases: TGTGCCAGCAGTTACTCGGCTAGCGGGGGTGTTTACGAGCAGTACTTC. This sequence encodes CASSYSASGGVYEQYF.

The table lists this clonotype with many counts. This sequence joins TRBV5-1 and TRBJ1-1; D uncertain. V lost 2 bases and J 2 bases, leaving 10 bases between the germline ends. From germline, CDR1 is SGHRS and CDR2 YFSETQ. The CDR3 has 14 amino acids. CDR3 in amino acids: CASSLPTDNTEAFF. Written as DNA, the CDR3 is TGCGCCAGCAGCTTACCAACAGACAACACTGAAGCTTTCTTT.

The chain carries TRBV20-1 and TRBJ1-6; D perhaps matches TRBD1 (6 bases). The CDR3 sequence is 13 residues long. Germline-derived CDR1 and CDR2 are DFQATT and SNEGSKA (reference sequence). V was cut by 3 bases and J by 14 bases, with 17 bases left in between. The DNA for the CDR3 is TGCAGTGCTAGCCCGGGGTTACAGGGATCCCTCCACTTT. This codes for CSASPGLQGSLHF.

This clonotype was seen at least ten times. The chain combines TRBV5-6 with TRBJ2-3; D assignment may be TRBD1 or TRBD2 (5 bases each). The V and J ends lost 5 bases and 0 bases respectively, with 10 bases between them. This CDR3 spans 14 amino acids. Germline V lookup: CDR1 SGHDT, CDR2 YYEEEE. In nucleotides, the CDR3 is TGTGCCAGCAGAGTCTGGGGGAGCACAGATACGCAGTATTTT. The encoded protein is CASRVWGSTDTQYF.

Worth noting for this clonotype: A much larger clone is a single base away; this may be a read error. The CDR3 DNA sequence: TGTGCCAGCAGCCTTGGGGGTATTGTTGCCTACACCTTC. Its protein is CASSLGGIVAYTF. The chain carries TRBV12-3 or TRBV12-4 and TRBJ1-2; the D gene is possibly TRBD1 (5 bases). V shed 6 bases and J shed 10 bases, with 18 bases lying between them. This CDR3 is 13 amino acids long.

V is TRBV5-1 and J is TRBJ2-1, with D possibly TRBD2 on 5 matching bases. Germline lookup yields CDR1 SGHRS and CDR2 YFSETQ. V was cut by 1 base and J by 3 bases, with 8 bases left in between. The CDR3 sequence is 14 residues long. CDR3 bases: TGCGCCAGCAGCTTGAGTGGACTCTACAATGAGCAGTTCTTC. It yields the protein CASSLSGLYNEQFF.

In its sample, this clonotype was seen many times. The chain is built from TRBV4-1 and TRBJ1-3; TRBD1 agrees at 7 bases. Germline V gene sequence: CDR1 MGHRA, CDR2 YSYEKL. The CDR3 covers 17 residues. The trim removed 1 base at V and 2 bases at J, leaving 8 bases unmatched. CDR3 nucleotides: TGCGCCAGCAGCCAAGGGCCACAGGGGAACGCTGGAAACACCATATATTTT. This gives the protein CASSQGPQGNAGNTIYF.

The genes are TRBV6-2 or TRBV6-3 and TRBJ2-3; 7 positions match TRBD1. This CDR3 is 15 amino acids long. Germline assignment: CDR1 MNHEY and CDR2 SVGEGT. V lost 8 bases and J lost 1; bases outside the gene matches: 9. The CDR3 DNA reads as TGTGCCAGCCTCAAGGGACAGACTCGCACAGATACGCAGTATTTT. Translating it yields CASLKGQTRTDTQYF.

In its sample, this clonotype was seen many times. The chain employs TRBV7-2 and TRBJ2-4; TRBD2 might be the D (6 bases). Per the germline V gene, CDR1 is SGHTA and CDR2 is FQGNSA. Trimming took off 5 bases at V and 3 bases at J, with 26 bases between the two ends. The CDR3 runs 19 residues. CDR3 residues: CASSPGEGLAWRDKNIQYF. The CDR3 bases are TGTGCCAGCAGCCCTGGCGAGGGGCTAGCTTGGCGGGACAAAAACATTCAGTACTTC.

In its sample, this clonotype was seen many times. The J gene is TRBJ2-1, the V gene TRBV3-1, with 8 bases identical to TRBD2. CDR1 and CDR2 from the germline V gene are LGHDT and YNNKEL (reference sequence). The V gene end was trimmed by 4 bases and the J gene end by 4 bases; junction bases not matched to a gene: 6. The CDR3 is 15 residues long. CDR3 sequence: CASSPSAGGYNEQFF. CDR3 DNA sequence: TGTGCCAGCAGCCCCTCGGCGGGGGGTTACAATGAGCAGTTCTTC.

The V gene is TRBV7-2, the J gene TRBJ1-2, with 7 bases identical to TRBD1. CDR3 length: 14 amino acids. V trimming: 5 bases; J trimming: 4 bases; junction bases outside the gene matches: 7. Germline V lookup: CDR1 SGHTA, CDR2 FQGNSA. CDR3 in amino acids: CASSPAGTAYGYTF. The CDR3 coding sequence is TGTGCCAGCAGCCCCGCCGGGACAGCCTATGGCTACACCTTC. Full variable domain (outside the CDR3, taken from reference TRBV7-2 and TRBJ1-2): GAGVSQSPSNKVTEKGKDVELRCDPISGHTALYWYRQSLGQGLEFLIYFQGNSAPDKSGLPSDRFSAERTGGSVSTLTIQRTQQEDSAVYLCASSPAGTAYGYTFGSGTRLTVV.

This clonotype appeared many times. The chain combines TRBV21-1 with TRBJ1-3; the table's D call, TRBD1, has no DNA check behind it. TRBV21-1 corresponds to a pseudogene. The CDR3 loop spans 13 amino acids. The CDR3: CASKGTAGNTIYF. The CDR3 nucleotides are TGTGCCAGCAAAGGGACCGCTGGAAACACCATATATTTT.

Many counts were recorded for this clonotype. J is TRBJ1-5 and V is TRBV5-1; no reliable D call. Germline CDR1 reads SGHRS; CDR2 reads YFSETQ. CDR3 length: 14 amino acids. The germline V and J ends were trimmed by 0 bases and 1 base, with 5 bases remaining between them. The CDR3 reads CASSLGASNQPQHF. In DNA form, the CDR3 reads TGCGCCAGCAGCTTGGGTGCGAGCAATCAGCCCCAGCATTTT.